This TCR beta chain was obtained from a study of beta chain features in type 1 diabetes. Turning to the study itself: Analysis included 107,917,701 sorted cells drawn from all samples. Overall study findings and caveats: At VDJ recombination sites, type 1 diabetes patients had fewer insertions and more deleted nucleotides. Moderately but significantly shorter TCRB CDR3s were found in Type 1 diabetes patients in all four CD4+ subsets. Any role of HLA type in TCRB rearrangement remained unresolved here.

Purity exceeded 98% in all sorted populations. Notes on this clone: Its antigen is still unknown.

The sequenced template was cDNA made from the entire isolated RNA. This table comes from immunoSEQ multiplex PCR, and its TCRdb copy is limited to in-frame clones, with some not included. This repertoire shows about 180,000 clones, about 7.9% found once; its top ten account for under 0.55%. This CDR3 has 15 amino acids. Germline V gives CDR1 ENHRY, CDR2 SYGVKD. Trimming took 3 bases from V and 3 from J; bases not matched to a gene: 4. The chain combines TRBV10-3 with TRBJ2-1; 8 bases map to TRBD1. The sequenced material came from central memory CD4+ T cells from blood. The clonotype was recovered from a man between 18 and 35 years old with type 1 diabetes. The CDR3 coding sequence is TGTGCCATCAGTGACCTAGGACAGGGCTACAATGAGCAGTTCTTC. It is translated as CAISDLGQGYNEQFF.